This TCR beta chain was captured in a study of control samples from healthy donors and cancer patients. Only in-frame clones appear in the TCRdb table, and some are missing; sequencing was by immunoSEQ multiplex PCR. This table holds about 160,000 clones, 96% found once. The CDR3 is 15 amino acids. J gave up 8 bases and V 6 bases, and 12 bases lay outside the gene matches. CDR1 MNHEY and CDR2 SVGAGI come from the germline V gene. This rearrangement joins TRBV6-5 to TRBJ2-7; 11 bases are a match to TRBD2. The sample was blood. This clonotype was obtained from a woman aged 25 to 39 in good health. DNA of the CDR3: TGTGCCAGCAGGGCGGGGGGGACTAGCGGTATGAAGCAGTACTTC. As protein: CASRAGGTSGMKQYF.